This T cell receptor beta chain derives from a study of T-cell memory formation after mild COVID-19. CDR1 and CDR2 from the germline V gene are LNHDA and SQIVND (reference sequence). Trimming removed 6 bases from V and 8 bases from J; junction bases left unmatched: 12. CDR3 length equals 15 residues. TCRdb re-analysed the 5' RACE reads in MiXCR, keeping a single row per CDR3 protein. The sample lists roughly 340,000 distinct CDR3 sequences, about a sixth seen once, with about a fifth in the top ten. The TCR originated in a man in his late teens or twenties who had mild COVID-19 (a few samples of this study predate the infection). Cell type and time point are not known. This sequence joins TRBV19 and TRBJ2-1, with 8 bases that match TRBD1. The source material was PBMCs or a T cell subset sorted from them (not recorded which). The DNA for the CDR3 is TGTGCCAGTAGCCAAGTCAGGGGGCAGTTCGATGAGCAGTTCTTC. This translates into CASSQVRGQFDEQFF.